These T cell receptor beta chains were read from a single sample in a study of T cell responses to AZD1222 COVID-19 vaccine. Some clones are missing from TCRdb's copy, which holds only in-frame ones; the method was immunoSEQ multiplex PCR. This table has approximately 110,000 clones, around 87% appearing once. Material: peripheral blood, obtained on day 0 of AZD1222 vaccination. The receptors derive from an adult in good health. CDR3s include the opening cysteine and the closing phenylalanine or tryptophan. The order of the fields is D gene, V gene, J gene, clone size, CDR3 length, CDR3 protein, CDR3 DNA. A D gene is named only where the DNA matches it firmly. Clone size is not always given. Where it is, it says once, few, many or a class for expanded clones.

>TRBD2|TRBV7-9|TRBJ2-7|-|15
CASSFQRGLTYEQYF
TGTGCCAGCAGCTTCCAGCGGGGCCTAACCTACGAGCAGTACTTC
>-|TRBV5-5|TRBJ2-3|-|18
CASSLTLNYYRGTDTQYF
TGTGCCAGCAGCTTGACTCTAAACTATTACCGAGGGACAGATACGCAGTATTTT
>TRBD1|TRBV7-8|TRBJ2-3|-|17
CASSDLPGQGRPDTQYF
TGTGCCAGCAGCGACCTCCCGGGACAGGGGCGACCAGATACGCAGTATTTT
>-|TRBV10-2|TRBJ2-5|-|17
CASSEFSGTRAQETQYF
TGCGCCAGCAGTGAGTTCTCCGGCACTCGGGCCCAAGAGACCCAGTACTTC
>TRBD1|TRBV7-8|TRBJ1-2|few|15
CASSAQDRPPDGYTF
TGTGCCAGCAGCGCACAGGACAGGCCCCCTGATGGCTACACCTTC
>-|TRBV6-2/TRBV6-3|TRBJ1-5|-|15
CASSSLQEFNQPQHF
TGTGCCAGCAGTAGCCTACAGGAGTTTAATCAGCCCCAGCATTTT
>TRBD1|TRBV5-4|TRBJ2-7|-|17
CASSPDHYRGRPYEQYF
TGTGCCAGCAGCCCTGACCATTACAGGGGGCGCCCCTACGAGCAGTACTTC
>-|TRBV10-2|TRBJ2-1|once|13
CASLGFPVNEQFF
TGCGCCAGCCTGGGGTTCCCAGTAAATGAGCAGTTCTTC
>-|TRBV19|TRBJ1-2|few|14
CASSTQGRFYGYTF
TGTGCCAGTAGTACACAGGGACGGTTCTATGGCTACACCTTC
>TRBD1|TRBV11-2|TRBJ1-4|-|13
CASSRGQVEKLFF
TGTGCCAGCAGCCGAGGACAGGTCGAAAAACTGTTTTTT
>TRBD1|TRBV4-1|TRBJ2-5|-|14
CASSQVTGVETQYF
TGCGCCAGCAGCCAAGTAACAGGGGTGGAGACCCAGTACTTC
>-|TRBV12-2|TRBJ2-7|-|16
CASKGKPEPSLGEQYF
TGTGCAAGTAAGGGGAAGCCCGAACCCTCTCTAGGCGAGCAGTACTTC
>-|TRBV27|TRBJ2-7|-|15
CASSLYVGNSYEQYF
TGTGCCAGCAGTTTATACGTGGGCAATTCCTACGAGCAGTACTTC
>-|TRBV7-8|TRBJ2-7|-|15
CASSFGLDYSYEQYF
TGTGCCAGCAGCTTCGGCCTGGACTACTCCTACGAGCAGTACTTC
>-|TRBV6-5|TRBJ2-6|-|15
CASSYEASGANVLTF
TGTGCCAGCAGTTACGAGGCCTCTGGGGCCAACGTCCTGACTTTC
>-|TRBV12-5|TRBJ2-3|-|13
CASGSSGADTQYF
TGTGCTAGTGGTTCCTCTGGGGCAGATACGCAGTATTTT
>-|TRBV28|TRBJ1-2|-|13
CASIGPNTGGYTF
TGTGCCAGCATTGGACCGAACACGGGGGGCTACACCTTC
>TRBD1|TRBV19|TRBJ2-7|-|15
CASRNQDRGRYEQYF
TGTGCCAGTAGAAACCAGGACAGGGGTCGGTACGAGCAGTACTTC
>-|TRBV29-1|TRBJ1-1|few|10
CSVGGTEAFF
TGCAGCGTTGGGGGGACTGAAGCTTTCTTT
>TRBD1|TRBV7-9|TRBJ2-7|-|15
CASSFEDRPTYEQYF
TGTGCCAGCAGCTTCGAGGACAGGCCAACCTACGAGCAGTACTTC
>-|TRBV5-8|TRBJ2-6|-|18
CASSLDHERYSGANVLTF
TGTGCCAGCAGCTTGGATCACGAACGATACTCTGGGGCCAACGTCCTGACTTTC
>-|TRBV19|TRBJ1-2|-|11
CASSVSGGRTF
TGTGCCAGTAGTGTTTCGGGGGGTCGCACCTTC
>-|TRBV2|TRBJ1-2|-|12
CASSLVRDVNTF
TGTGCCAGCAGTCTAGTCAGGGACGTAAACACCTTC
>-|TRBV11-2|TRBJ2-7|-|12
CASSSWALEQYF
TGTGCCAGCAGCTCATGGGCCCTCGAGCAGTACTTC
>-|TRBV5-4|TRBJ1-1|-|14
CASSRGPSGTEAFF
TGTGCCAGCAGCAGAGGTCCCAGTGGCACTGAAGCTTTCTTT
>-|TRBV7-9|TRBJ2-1|once|13
CASSLQWVGEQFF
TGTGCCAGCAGCCTGCAGTGGGTAGGGGAGCAGTTCTTC
>-|TRBV18|TRBJ2-7|-|12
CASSNGLYEQYF
TGTGCCAGCTCAAATGGCCTCTACGAGCAGTACTTC
>-|TRBV27|TRBJ2-5|-|14
CASSFQGYGETQYF
TGTGCCAGCAGTTTTCAGGGGTATGGAGAGACCCAGTACTTC
>-|TRBV5-4|TRBJ1-4|-|15
CASSLAESIGEKLFF
TGTGCCAGCAGCTTGGCGGAGAGTATTGGCGAAAAACTGTTTTTT
>-|TRBV2|TRBJ2-7|-|12
CASGTGIYEQYF
TGTGCCAGCGGCACGGGGATCTACGAGCAGTACTTC
>-|TRBV4-3|TRBJ1-1|-|15
CASSQDGGRRAEAFF
TGCGCCAGCAGCCAAGACGGGGGGCGCAGGGCTGAAGCTTTCTTT
>TRBD1|TRBV3-1/TRBV3-2|TRBJ1-3|-|14
CASSTGVGGNTIYF
TGTGCCAGCAGTACAGGGGTCGGTGGAAACACCATATATTTT
>TRBD1|TRBV7-2|TRBJ1-2|-|14
CASRPTGGDYGYTF
TGTGCCAGCAGACCCACAGGGGGCGACTATGGCTACACCTTC
>TRBD2|TRBV29-1|TRBJ2-5|-|12
CGSAGDWGTQYF
TGCGGTTCAGCGGGGGATTGGGGGACCCAGTACTTC
>TRBD1|TRBV6-2/TRBV6-3|TRBJ1-4|-|17
CASSSRTGPIFGEKLFF
TGTGCCAGCAGTTCACGGACAGGACCCATATTCGGAGAAAAACTGTTTTTT
>TRBD1|TRBV3-1/TRBV3-2|TRBJ1-6|once|21
CASSQVRDRDSLSSYNSPLHF
TGTGCCAGCAGCCAAGTGAGAGACAGGGACTCACTGAGCTCCTATAATTCACCCCTCCACTTT
>-|TRBV12-3/TRBV12-4|TRBJ1-4|-|12
CASSFPGEKLFF
TGTGCCAGCAGTTTCCCGGGGGAAAAACTGTTTTTT
>-|TRBV30|TRBJ1-2|-|12
CAWSPPPRGYTF
TGTGCCTGGAGTCCCCCCCCTCGGGGCTACACCTTC
>-|TRBV24-1|TRBJ2-7|-|12
CATSPGGGPLYF
TGTGCCACCAGCCCCGGGGGCGGCCCCCTATACTTC
>-|TRBV20-1|TRBJ2-7|-|16
CSASYLSRRRTYEQYF
TGCAGTGCTAGTTATCTGTCCAGGAGGAGGACCTACGAGCAGTACTTC
>-|TRBV6-5|TRBJ1-1|-|15
CASSYSGQLNTEAFF
TGTGCCAGCAGTTACTCGGGGCAGCTGAACACTGAAGCTTTCTTT
>-|TRBV10-3|TRBJ2-7|-|13
CAISEPGIYEQYF
TGTGCCATCAGTGAACCCGGGATCTACGAGCAGTACTTC
>-|TRBV4-3|TRBJ1-1|-|14
CASSQDRTNTEAFF
TGCGCCAGCAGCCAAGATCGGACGAACACTGAAGCTTTCTTT
>TRBD2|TRBV5-1|TRBJ2-1|-|15
CASGTGTSGNNEQFF
TGCGCCAGCGGGACCGGGACTAGCGGTAACAATGAGCAGTTCTTC
>-|TRBV12-3/TRBV12-4|TRBJ1-3|-|13
CASSLRLGNTIYF
TGTGCCAGCAGTTTAAGGCTTGGAAACACCATATATTTT
>TRBD2|TRBV3-1/TRBV3-2|TRBJ2-5|-|14
CASSPTTSQKTQYF
TGTGCCAGCAGCCCGACGACTAGCCAGAAGACCCAGTACTTC
>-|TRBV19|TRBJ1-4|-|16
CASSTHRGTENEKLFF
TGTGCCAGTAGTACTCACCGGGGGACCGAAAATGAAAAACTGTTTTTT
>-|TRBV5-5|TRBJ1-6|-|16
CASSLLSSSYNSPLHF
TGTGCCAGCAGCCTCCTGAGCAGCTCCTATAATTCACCCCTCCACTTT
>-|TRBV5-1|TRBJ2-4|once|15
CASSPLGVAKNIQYF
TGCGCCAGCAGCCCCCTGGGGGTAGCCAAAAACATTCAGTACTTC